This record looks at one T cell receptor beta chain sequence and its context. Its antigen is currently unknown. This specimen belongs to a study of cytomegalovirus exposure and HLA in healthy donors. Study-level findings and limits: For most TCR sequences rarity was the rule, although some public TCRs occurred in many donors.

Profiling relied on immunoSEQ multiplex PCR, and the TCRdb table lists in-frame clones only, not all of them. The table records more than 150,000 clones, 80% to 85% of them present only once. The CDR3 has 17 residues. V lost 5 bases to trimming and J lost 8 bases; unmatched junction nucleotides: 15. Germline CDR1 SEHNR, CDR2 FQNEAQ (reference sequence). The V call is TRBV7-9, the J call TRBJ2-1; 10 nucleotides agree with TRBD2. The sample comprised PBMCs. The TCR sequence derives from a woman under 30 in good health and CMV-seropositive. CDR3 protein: CASSTSSGGAHLDEQFF. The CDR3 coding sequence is TGTGCCAGCAGCACGTCAAGCGGGGGGGCTCATCTCGATGAGCAGTTCTTC.